This T cell receptor beta chain was identified during a study of blood T cell repertoires in COVID-19. Repertoires were generated with immunoSEQ multiplex PCR, while TCRdb's copy carries only in-frame clones and drops some. The sample shows approximately 250,000 clones, around 85% of them seen only once. Details on this clone: The sample has other DNA sequences that encode this CDR3 too.

The CDR3 is 14 residues long. V lost 2 bases and J lost 5; bases outside the gene matches: 3. The germline gives CDR1 SGDLS, CDR2 YYNGEE. The sequence derives from a woman in her 50s with acute COVID-19. The J gene is TRBJ1-2, the V gene TRBV9, with TRBD1 matching 10 bases. The material sequenced was PBMCs or T cells enriched from blood (not recorded which). This CDR3 is CASSVGQGSYGYTF. For the CDR3, the DNA is TGTGCCAGCAGCGTGGGACAGGGGAGTTATGGCTACACCTTC.